The TCR beta chain described here comes from a study of T cells in Graves' hyperthyroidism and ophthalmopathy. RNA transcripts were the template for amplifying TCR beta CDR3 regions. The HTBI primer set was used in a first-round RT-PCR of the TCR CDR3. TCRdb called the multiplex PCR reads again in MiXCR, with one record for every CDR3 protein. This sample yields under 550,000 distinct CDR3 sequences, of which 20% are seen a single time; roughly 44% belongs to the top ten. V was pared by 4 bases and J by 7 bases, with 16 bases between. The CDR3 is 14 residues long. Germline CDR1 reads SGHAT; CDR2 reads FQNNGV.

The chain employs TRBV11-2 and TRBJ1-2; D possibly corresponds to TRBD1 (5 bases). The sequence derives from a man aged 35 to 55 with Graves' ophthalmopathy. Sequencing was carried out using blood. This CDR3 reads CASSSPGAGSGYTF. DNA for the CDR3: TGTGCCAGCAGCTCCCCCGGGGCAGGATCTGGCTACACCTTC.